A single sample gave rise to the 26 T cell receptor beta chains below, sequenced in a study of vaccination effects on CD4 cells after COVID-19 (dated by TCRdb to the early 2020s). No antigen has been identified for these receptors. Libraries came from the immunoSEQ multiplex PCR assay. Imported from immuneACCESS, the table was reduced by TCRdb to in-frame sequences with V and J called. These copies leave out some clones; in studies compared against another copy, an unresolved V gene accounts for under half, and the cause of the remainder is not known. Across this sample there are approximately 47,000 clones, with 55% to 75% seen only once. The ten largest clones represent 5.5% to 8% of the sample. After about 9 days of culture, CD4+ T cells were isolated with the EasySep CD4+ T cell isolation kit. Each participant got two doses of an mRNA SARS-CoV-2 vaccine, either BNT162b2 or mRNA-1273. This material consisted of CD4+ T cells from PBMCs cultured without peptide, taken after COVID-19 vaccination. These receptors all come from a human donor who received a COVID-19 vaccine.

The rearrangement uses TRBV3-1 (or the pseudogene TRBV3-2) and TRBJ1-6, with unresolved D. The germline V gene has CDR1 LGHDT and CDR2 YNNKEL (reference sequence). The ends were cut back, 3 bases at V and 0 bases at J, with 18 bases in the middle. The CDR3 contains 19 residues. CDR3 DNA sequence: TGTGCCAGCAGCCAGGATCCACCAGTTCGTGGCTCCTATAATTCACCCCTCCACTTT. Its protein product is CASSQDPPVRGSYNSPLHF.

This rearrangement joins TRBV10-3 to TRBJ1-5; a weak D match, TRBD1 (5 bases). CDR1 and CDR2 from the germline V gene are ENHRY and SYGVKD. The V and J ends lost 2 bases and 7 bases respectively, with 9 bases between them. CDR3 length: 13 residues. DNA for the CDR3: TGTGCCATCAGTGAGGGCACAGGCCAGCCCCAGCATTTT. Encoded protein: CAISEGTGQPQHF.

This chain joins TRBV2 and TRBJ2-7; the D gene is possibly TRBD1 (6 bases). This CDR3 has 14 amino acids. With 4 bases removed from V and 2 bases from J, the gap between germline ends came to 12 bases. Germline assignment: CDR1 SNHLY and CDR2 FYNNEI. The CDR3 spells CASSVGTQTYEQYF. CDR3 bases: TGTGCCAGCAGTGTTGGGACACAGACCTACGAGCAGTACTTC. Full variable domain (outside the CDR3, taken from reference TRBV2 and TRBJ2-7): EPEVTQTPSHQVTQMGQEVILRCVPISNHLYFYWYRQILGQKVEFLVSFYNNEISEKSEIFDDQFSVERPDGSNFTLKIRSTKLEDSAMYFCASSVGTQTYEQYFGPGTRLTVT.

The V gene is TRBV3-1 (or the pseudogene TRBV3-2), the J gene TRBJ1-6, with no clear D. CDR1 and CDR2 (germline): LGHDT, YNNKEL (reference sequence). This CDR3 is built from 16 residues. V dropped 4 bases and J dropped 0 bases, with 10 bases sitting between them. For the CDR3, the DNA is TGTGCCAGCAGCCCGGGTCTAAGCTCCTATAATTCACCCCTCCACTTT. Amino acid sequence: CASSPGLSSYNSPLHF.

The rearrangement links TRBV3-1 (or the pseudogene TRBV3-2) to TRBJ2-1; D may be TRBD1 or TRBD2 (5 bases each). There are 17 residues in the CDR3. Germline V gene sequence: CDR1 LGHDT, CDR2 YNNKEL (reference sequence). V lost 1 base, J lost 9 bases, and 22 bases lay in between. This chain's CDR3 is CASSQGLPGTVLGEQFF. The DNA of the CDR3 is TGTGCCAGCAGCCAAGGGCTCCCCGGGACCGTCCTCGGTGAGCAGTTCTTC.

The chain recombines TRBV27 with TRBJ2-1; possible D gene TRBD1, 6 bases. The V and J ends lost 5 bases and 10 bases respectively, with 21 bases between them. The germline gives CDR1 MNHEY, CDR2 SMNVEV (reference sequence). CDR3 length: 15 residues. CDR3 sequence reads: CASSPSTGVFSEQFF. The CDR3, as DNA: TGTGCCAGCAGTCCCTCGACAGGTGTTTTTTCCGAGCAGTTCTTC.

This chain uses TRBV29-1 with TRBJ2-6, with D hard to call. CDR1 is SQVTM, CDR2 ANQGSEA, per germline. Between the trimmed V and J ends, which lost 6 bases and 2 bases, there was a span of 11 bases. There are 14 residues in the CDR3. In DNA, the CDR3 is TGCAGCGTACGGAAGGGCGCTGGGGCCAACGTCCTGACTTTC. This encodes CSVRKGAGANVLTF.

CDR3 region: CASSQDNSETQYF. Written as DNA, the CDR3 is TGCGCCAGCAGCCAAGATAATTCGGAGACCCAGTACTTC. V usage is TRBV4-1 and J usage is TRBJ2-5; D is ambiguous. The CDR3 is 13 residues long. CDR1 is MGHRA, CDR2 YSYEKL, per germline. The V gene lost 0 bases and the J gene lost 5 bases, with 7 bases spanning the gap.

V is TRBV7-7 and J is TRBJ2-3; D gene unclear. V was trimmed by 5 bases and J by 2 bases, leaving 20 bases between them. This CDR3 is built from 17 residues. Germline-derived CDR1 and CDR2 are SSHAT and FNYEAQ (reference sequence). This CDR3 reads CASSTDPRQRATDTQYF. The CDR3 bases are TGTGCCAGCAGCACCGACCCCCGGCAGCGAGCCACAGATACGCAGTATTTT.

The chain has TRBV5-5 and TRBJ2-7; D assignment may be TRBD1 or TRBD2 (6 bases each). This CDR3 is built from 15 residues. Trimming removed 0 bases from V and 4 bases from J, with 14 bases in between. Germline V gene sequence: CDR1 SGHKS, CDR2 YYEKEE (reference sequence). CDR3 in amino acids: CASSLGGTSTYEQYF. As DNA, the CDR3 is TGTGCCAGCAGCTTGGGCGGGACATCCACTTACGAGCAGTACTTC.

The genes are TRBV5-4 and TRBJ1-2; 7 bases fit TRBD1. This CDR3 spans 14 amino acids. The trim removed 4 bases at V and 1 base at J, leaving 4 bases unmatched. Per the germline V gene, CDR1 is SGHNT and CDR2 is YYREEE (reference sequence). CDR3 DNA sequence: TGTGCCAGCAGCCCGGGACAGCGTAACTATGGCTACACCTTC. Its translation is CASSPGQRNYGYTF.

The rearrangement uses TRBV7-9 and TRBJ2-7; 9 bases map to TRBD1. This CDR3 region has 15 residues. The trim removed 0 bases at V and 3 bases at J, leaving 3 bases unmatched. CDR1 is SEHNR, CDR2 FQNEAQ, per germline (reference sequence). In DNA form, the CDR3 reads TGTGCCAGCAGCTTAGCTGGGACAGGGCTCTACGAGCAGTACTTC. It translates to CASSLAGTGLYEQYF.

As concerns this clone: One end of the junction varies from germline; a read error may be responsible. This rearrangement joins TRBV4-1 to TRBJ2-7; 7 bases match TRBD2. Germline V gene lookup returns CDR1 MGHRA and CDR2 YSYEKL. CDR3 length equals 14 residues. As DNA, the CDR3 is TGCGCCAGCAGCCAAGATGGACTAGTTCTTCCAGACAACTTC. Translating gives CASSQDGLVLPDNF.

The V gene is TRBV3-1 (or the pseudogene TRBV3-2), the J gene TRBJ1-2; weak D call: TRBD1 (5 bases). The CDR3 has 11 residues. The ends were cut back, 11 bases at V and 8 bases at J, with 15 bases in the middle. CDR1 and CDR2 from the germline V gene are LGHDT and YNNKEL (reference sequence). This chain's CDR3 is CAAGASGGYTF. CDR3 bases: TGTGCCGCCGGGGCGAGCGGCGGCTACACCTTC.

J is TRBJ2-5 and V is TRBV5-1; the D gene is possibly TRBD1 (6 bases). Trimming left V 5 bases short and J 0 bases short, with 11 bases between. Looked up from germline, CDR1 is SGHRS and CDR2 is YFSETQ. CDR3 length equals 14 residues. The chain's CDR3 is CASRHGQYQETQYF. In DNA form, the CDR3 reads TGCGCCAGCAGACACGGACAGTACCAAGAGACCCAGTACTTC.

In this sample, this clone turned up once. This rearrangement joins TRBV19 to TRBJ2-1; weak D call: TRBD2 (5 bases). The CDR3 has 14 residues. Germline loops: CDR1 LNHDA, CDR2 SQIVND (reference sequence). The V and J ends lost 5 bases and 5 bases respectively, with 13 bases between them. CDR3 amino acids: CASSFRGYDNEQFF. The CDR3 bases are TGTGCCAGTAGTTTCCGGGGTTATGACAATGAGCAGTTCTTC.

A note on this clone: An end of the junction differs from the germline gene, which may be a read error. CDR3 DNA sequence: TGCGCCAGCAGTTTGGGCCCTTGGGATGAGCAGTTCTTC. Protein: CASSLGPWDEQFF. V and J are TRBV5-1 and TRBJ2-1; D ambiguous. The CDR3 has 13 residues. Germline V gene data show CDR1 as SGHRS and CDR2 as YFSETQ.

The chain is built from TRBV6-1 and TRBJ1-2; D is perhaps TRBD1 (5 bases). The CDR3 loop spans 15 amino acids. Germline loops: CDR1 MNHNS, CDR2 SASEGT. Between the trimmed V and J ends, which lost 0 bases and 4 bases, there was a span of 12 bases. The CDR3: CASSEAGAGPYGYTF. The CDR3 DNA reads TGTGCCAGCAGTGAAGCAGGGGCAGGCCCCTATGGCTACACCTTC.

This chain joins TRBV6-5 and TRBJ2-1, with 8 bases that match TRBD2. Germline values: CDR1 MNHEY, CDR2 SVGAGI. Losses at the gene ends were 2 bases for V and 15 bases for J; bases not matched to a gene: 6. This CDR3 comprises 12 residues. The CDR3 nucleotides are TGTGCCAGCAGTTACATCGGGGGGGCCCCGTTCTTC. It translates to CASSYIGGAPFF.

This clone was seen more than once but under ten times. CDR3 sequence reads: CASRSIPGVQNTGELFF. CDR3 in DNA: TGTGCCAGCAGATCTATCCCAGGAGTCCAGAACACCGGGGAGCTGTTTTTT. The V call is TRBV11-2, the J call TRBJ2-2; D ambiguous. Trimming shortened V by 6 bases and J by 1 base, and 18 bases separated the two germline ends. Looked up from germline, CDR1 is SGHAT and CDR2 is FQNNGV. CDR3 size: 17 residues.

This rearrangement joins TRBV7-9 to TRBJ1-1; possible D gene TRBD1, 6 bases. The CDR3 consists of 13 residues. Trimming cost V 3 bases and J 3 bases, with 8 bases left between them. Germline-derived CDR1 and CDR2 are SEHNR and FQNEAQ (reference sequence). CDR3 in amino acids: CASSFSGDTEAFF. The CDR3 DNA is TGTGCCAGCAGCTTCTCAGGGGACACTGAAGCTTTCTTT.

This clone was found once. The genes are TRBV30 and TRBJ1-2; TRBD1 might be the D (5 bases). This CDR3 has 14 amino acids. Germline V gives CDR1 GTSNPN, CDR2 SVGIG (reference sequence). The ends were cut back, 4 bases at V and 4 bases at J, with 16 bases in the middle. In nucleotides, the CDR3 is TGTGCCTGGAATCCGGGAGGGGCCTTCTATGGCTACACCTTC. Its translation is CAWNPGGAFYGYTF.

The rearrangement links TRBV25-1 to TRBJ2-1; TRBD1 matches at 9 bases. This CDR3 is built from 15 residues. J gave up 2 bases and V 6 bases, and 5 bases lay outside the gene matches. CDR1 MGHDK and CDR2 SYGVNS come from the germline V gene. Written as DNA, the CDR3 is TGTGCCAGCAGCTACGGGACAGGGACCTACAATGAGCAGTTCTTC. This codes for CASSYGTGTYNEQFF.

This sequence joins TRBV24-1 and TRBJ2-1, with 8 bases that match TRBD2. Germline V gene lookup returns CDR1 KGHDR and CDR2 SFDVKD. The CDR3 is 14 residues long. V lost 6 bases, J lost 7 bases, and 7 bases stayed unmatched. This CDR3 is CATSLGGRSNEQFF. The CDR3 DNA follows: TGTGCCACCAGTTTGGGCGGGAGGAGTAATGAGCAGTTCTTC.

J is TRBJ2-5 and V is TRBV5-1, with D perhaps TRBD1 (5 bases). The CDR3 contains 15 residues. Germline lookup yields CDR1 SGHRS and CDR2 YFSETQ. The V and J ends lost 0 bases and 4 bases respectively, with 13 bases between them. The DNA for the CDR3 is TGCGCCAGCAGCTTGGGAGTTCGACAGCGAGAGACCCAGTACTTC. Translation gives CASSLGVRQRETQYF.

The CDR3 DNA follows: TGTGCCAGCTCACCCCGGCTCGTGACAGGGGGTACGGAGACCCAGTACTTC. This translates into CASSPRLVTGGTETQYF. This sequence joins TRBV18 and TRBJ2-5; 9 bases map to TRBD1. The CDR3 extends over 17 amino acids. V lost 3 bases to trimming and J lost 5 bases; unmatched junction nucleotides: 13. Germline V gene lookup returns CDR1 KGHSH and CDR2 LQKENI.